This TCR beta chain is from a study of T cell responses to AZD1222 COVID-19 vaccine. Clones were sequenced by immunoSEQ multiplex PCR, and TCRdb holds only the in-frame ones, with some missing. The sample shows some 180,000 clones, roughly 90% of them seen only once. CDR3 size: 13 residues. The germline CDR1 and CDR2 sequences are MNHEY and SVGAGI. V was clipped by 5 bases and J by 6 bases; unmatched bases: 4. Whole-study results and caveats: Distributed over spike, vaccine-associated CD4 TCRs predominated at 160-218 and 743-854.

Concerning this clone itself: Its matching antigen is unknown.

Source: peripheral blood, taken 28 days after the second AZD1222 dose. The rearrangement uses TRBV6-5 and TRBJ2-3, with 8 nucleotides matching TRBD2. This TCR came from an adult who received the AZD1222 COVID-19 vaccine. CDR3 coding DNA: TGTGCCAGCAGTCCGGGGGGGAGGGATACGCAGTATTTT. Translation gives CASSPGGRDTQYF.